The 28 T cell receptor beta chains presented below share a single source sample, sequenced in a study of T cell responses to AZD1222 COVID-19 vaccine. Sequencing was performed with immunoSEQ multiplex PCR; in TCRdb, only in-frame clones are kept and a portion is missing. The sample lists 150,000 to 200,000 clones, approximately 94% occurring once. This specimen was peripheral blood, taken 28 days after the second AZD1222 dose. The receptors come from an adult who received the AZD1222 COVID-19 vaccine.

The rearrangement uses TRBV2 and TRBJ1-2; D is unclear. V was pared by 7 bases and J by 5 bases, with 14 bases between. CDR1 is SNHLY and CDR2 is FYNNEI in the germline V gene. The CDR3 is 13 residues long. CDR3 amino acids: CASKPSGQYGYTF. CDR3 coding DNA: TGTGCCAGCAAGCCCTCGGGTCAATATGGCTACACCTTC.

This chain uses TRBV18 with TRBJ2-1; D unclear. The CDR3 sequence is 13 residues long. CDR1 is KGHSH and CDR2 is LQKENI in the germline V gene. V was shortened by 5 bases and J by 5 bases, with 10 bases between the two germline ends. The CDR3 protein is CASSSYENNEQFF. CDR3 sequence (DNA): TGTGCCAGCTCATCTTACGAAAACAATGAGCAGTTCTTC.

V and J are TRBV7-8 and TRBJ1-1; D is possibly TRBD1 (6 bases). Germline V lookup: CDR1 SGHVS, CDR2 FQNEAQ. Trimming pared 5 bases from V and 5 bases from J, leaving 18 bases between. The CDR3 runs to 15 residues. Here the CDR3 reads CASSPQPGQLTEAFF. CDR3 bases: TGTGCCAGCAGCCCACAACCGGGACAACTTACTGAAGCTTTCTTT.

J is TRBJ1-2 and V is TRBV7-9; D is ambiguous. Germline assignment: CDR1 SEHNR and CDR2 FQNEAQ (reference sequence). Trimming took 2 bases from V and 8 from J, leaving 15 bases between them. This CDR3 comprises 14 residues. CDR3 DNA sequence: TGTGCCAGCAGCTTATCTAACGCCAGAGACGGCTACACCTTC. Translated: CASSLSNARDGYTF.

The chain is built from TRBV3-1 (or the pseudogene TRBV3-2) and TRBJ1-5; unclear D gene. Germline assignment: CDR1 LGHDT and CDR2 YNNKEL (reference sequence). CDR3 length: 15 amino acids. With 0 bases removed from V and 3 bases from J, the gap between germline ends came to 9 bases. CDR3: CASSQDPAANQPQHF. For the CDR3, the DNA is TGTGCCAGCAGCCAAGATCCGGCGGCCAATCAGCCCCAGCATTTT.

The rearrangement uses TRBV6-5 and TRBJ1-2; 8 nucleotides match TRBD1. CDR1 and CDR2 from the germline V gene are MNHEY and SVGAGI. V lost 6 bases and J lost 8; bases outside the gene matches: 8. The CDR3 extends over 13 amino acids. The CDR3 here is CASSLDRARGYTF. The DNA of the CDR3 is TGTGCCAGCAGCCTGGACAGGGCCCGAGGCTACACCTTC.

The CDR3 sequence: CASSDEGWGSYGYTF. CDR3 sequence (DNA): TGCGCCAGCAGTGACGAGGGGTGGGGCAGCTATGGCTACACCTTC. V usage is TRBV10-2 and J usage is TRBJ1-2, with a possible D match to TRBD1 (5 bases). The V end lost 3 bases, the J end lost 4 bases, and 15 bases lay between the germline ends. There are 15 residues in the CDR3. Germline V gene lookup returns CDR1 WSHSY and CDR2 SAAADI.

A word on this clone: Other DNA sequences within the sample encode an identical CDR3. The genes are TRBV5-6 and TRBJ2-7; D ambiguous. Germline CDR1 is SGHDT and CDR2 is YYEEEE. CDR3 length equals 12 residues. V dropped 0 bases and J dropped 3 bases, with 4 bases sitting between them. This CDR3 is CASSLVGYEQYF. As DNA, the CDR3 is TGTGCCAGCAGCTTGGTCGGCTACGAGCAGTACTTC.

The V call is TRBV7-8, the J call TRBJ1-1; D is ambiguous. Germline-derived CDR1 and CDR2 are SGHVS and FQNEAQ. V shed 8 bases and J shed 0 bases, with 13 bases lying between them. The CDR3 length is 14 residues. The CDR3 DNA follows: TGTGCCAGCTGTCCAACCAGAATGAACACTGAAGCTTTCTTT. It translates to CASCPTRMNTEAFF. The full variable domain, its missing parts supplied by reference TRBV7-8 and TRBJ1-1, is GAGVSQSPRYKVAKRGQDVALRCDPISGHVSLFWYQQALGQGPEFLTYFQNEAQLDKSGLPSDRFFAERPEGSVSTLKIQRTQQEDSAVYLCASCPTRMNTEAFFGQGTRLTVV.

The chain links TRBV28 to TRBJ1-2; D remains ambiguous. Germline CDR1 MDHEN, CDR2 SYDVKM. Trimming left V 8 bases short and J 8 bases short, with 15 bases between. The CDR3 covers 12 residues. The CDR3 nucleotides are TGTGCCAGCTGGAGAGCGGGGTTGGGCTACACCTTC. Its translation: CASWRAGLGYTF.

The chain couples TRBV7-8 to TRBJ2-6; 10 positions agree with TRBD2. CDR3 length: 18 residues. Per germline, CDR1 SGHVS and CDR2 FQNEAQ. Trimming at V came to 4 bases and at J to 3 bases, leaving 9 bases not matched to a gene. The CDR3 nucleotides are TGTGCCAGCAGCTCTAAGCGGGAGGGCCTCGTTGGGGCCAACGTCCTGACTTTC. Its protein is CASSSKREGLVGANVLTF.

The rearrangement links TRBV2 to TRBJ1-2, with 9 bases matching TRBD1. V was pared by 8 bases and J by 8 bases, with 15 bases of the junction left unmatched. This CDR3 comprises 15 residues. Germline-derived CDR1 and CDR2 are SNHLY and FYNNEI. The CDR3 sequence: CASLSPGQGLEGYTF. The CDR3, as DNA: TGTGCCAGCTTGTCACCAGGACAGGGGCTTGAGGGCTACACCTTC.

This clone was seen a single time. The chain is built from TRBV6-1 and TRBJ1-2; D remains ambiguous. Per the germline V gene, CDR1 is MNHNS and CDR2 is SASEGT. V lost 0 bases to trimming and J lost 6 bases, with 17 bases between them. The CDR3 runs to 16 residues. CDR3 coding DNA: TGTGCCAGCAGTGAAGCAAATTCGGGCCCTCCGGATGGCTACACCTTC. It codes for CASSEANSGPPDGYTF.

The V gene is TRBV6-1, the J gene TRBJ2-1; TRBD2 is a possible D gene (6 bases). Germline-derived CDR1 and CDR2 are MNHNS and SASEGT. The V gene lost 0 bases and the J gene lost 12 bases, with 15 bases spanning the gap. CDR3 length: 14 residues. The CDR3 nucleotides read TGTGCCAGCAGTGAAGCGCAGCAGGGACTCACGCAGTTCTTC. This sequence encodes CASSEAQQGLTQFF.

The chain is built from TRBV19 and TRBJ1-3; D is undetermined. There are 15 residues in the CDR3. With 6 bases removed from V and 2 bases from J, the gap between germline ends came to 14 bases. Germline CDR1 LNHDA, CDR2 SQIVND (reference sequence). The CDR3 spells CASSTMLSTGNTIYF. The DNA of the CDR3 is TGTGCCAGTAGCACAATGCTAAGCACTGGAAACACCATATATTTT.

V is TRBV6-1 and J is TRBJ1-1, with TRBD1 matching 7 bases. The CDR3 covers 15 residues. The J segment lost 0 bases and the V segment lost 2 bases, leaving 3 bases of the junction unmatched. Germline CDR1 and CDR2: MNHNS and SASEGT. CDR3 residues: CASSELGTVNTEAFF. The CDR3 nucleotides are TGTGCCAGCAGTGAATTGGGGACAGTGAACACTGAAGCTTTCTTT.

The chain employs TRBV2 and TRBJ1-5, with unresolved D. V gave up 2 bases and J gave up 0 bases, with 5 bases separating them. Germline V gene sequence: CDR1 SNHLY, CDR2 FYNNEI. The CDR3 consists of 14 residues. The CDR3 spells CASSEMDSNQPQHF. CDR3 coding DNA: TGTGCCAGCAGTGAAATGGATAGCAATCAGCCCCAGCATTTT. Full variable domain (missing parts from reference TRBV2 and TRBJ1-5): EPEVTQTPSHQVTQMGQEVILRCVPISNHLYFYWYRQILGQKVEFLVSFYNNEISEKSEIFDDQFSVERPDGSNFTLKIRSTKLEDSAMYFCASSEMDSNQPQHFGDGTRLSIL.

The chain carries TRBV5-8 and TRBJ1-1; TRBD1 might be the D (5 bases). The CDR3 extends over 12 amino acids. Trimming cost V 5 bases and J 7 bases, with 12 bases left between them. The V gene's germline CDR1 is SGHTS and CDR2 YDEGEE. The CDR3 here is CASRIPQVEAFF. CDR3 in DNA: TGTGCCAGCAGGATCCCACAGGTTGAAGCTTTCTTT.

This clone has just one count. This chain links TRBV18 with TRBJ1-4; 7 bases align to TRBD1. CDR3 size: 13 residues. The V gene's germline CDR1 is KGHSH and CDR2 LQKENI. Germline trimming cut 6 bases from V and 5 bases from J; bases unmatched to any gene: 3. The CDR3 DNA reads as TGTGCCAGCTCGGGACAGACGAATGAAAAACTGTTTTTT. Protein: CASSGQTNEKLFF. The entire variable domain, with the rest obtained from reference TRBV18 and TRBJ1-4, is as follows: NAGVMQNPRHLVRRRGQEARLRCSPMKGHSHVYWYRQLPEEGLKFMVYLQKENIIDESGMPKERFSAEFPKEGPSILRIQQVVRGDSAAYFCASSGQTNEKLFFGSGTQLSVL.

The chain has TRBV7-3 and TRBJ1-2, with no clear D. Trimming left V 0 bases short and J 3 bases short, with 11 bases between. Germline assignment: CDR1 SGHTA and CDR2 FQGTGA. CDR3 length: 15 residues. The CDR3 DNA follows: TGTGCCAGCAGCTTAACAGGGAAGGCCGACTATGGCTACACCTTC. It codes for CASSLTGKADYGYTF.

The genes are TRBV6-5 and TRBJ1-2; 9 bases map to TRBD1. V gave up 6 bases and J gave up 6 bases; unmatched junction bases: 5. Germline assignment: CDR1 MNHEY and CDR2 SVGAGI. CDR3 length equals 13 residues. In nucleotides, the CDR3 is TGTGCCAGCAGCCCCGGGACAGGGAATGGCTACACCTTC. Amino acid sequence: CASSPGTGNGYTF.

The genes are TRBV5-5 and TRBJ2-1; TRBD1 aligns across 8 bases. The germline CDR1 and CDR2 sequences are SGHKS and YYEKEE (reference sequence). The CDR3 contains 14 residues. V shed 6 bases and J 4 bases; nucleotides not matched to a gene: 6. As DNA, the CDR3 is TGTGCCAGCACTCAGGGGGCCTTATACAATGAGCAGTTCTTC. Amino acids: CASTQGALYNEQFF.

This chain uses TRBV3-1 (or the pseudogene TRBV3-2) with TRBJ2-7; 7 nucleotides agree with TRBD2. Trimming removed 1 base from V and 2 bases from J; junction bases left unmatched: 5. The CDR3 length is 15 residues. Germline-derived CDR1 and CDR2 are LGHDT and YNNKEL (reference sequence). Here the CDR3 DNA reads TGTGCCAGCAGCCAAGGACTAGCAATTCCCTACGAGCAGTACTTC. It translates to CASSQGLAIPYEQYF.

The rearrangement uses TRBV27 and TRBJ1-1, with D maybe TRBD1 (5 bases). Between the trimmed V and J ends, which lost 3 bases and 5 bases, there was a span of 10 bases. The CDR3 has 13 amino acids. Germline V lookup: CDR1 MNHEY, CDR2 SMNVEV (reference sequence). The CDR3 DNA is TGTGCCAGCAGTTTTCAGGGAAAAACTGAAGCTTTCTTT. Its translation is CASSFQGKTEAFF.

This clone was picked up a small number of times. CDR3 protein: CASSVTLTGGSYEQYF. The CDR3 coding sequence is TGTGCCAGCAGCGTGACCCTGACAGGGGGCAGTTACGAGCAGTACTTC. This sequence joins TRBV7-2 and TRBJ2-7; 10 bases align to TRBD1. J was trimmed by 4 bases and V by 5 bases; bases with no gene match: 11. This CDR3 has 16 residues. The V gene's germline CDR1 is SGHTA and CDR2 FQGNSA. Together with reference TRBV7-2 and TRBJ2-7, the CDR3 gives the full variable domain: GAGVSQSPSNKVTEKGKDVELRCDPISGHTALYWYRQSLGQGLEFLIYFQGNSAPDKSGLPSDRFSAERTGGSVSTLTIQRTQQEDSAVYLCASSVTLTGGSYEQYFGPGTRLTVT.

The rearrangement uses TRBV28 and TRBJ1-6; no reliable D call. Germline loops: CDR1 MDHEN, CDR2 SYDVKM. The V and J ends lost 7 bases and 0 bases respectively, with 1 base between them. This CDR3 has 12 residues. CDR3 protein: CASNSYNSPLHF. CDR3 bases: TGTGCCAGCAACTCCTATAATTCACCCCTCCACTTT.

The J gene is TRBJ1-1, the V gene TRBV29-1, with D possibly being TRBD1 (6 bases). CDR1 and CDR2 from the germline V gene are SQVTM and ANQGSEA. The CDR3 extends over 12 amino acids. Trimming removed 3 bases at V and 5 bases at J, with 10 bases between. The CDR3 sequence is CSVEGAGTEAFF. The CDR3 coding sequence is TGCAGCGTTGAGGGGGCCGGGACTGAAGCTTTCTTT.

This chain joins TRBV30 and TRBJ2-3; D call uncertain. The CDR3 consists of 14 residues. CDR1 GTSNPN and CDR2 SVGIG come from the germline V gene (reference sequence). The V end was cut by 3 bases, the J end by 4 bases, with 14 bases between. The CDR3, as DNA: TGTGCCTGGAGCCGAATAAATGGGGCAGATACGCAGTATTTT. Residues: CAWSRINGADTQYF.